What follows are 18 T cell receptor beta chains derived from one specimen sequenced in a study of technical replicates of blood from a handful of donors. Using immunoSEQ multiplex PCR, the repertoire was profiled, and TCRdb retains in-frame clones only, with some absent. The sample lists more than 65,000 clones, 88% occurring once. The sample consisted of PBMCs. The receptors derive from a human donor in good health. Some clones in this sample may be carry-over from other donors' samples.

The chain has TRBV19 and TRBJ1-2, with 8 bases identical to TRBD1. The CDR3 length is 13 residues. Germline CDR1 reads LNHDA; CDR2 reads SQIVND (reference sequence). The V and J ends lost 5 bases and 6 bases, in that order; junction bases with no gene match: 5. The DNA of the CDR3 is TGTGCCAGTAGTGCGCGGACAGGGAATGGCTACACCTTC. Amino acids: CASSARTGNGYTF.

In this sample, this clone turned up a few times. The V call is TRBV4-3, the J call TRBJ1-6; D possibly corresponds to TRBD1 (6 bases). The CDR3 length is 13 residues. Looked up from germline, CDR1 is LGHNA and CDR2 is YSLEER. V lost 4 bases and J lost 7, with 8 bases in between. CDR3 in DNA: TGCGCCAGCAGCCTCGGACAGAATTCACCCCTCCACTTT. Translation gives CASSLGQNSPLHF.

The V call is TRBV13, the J call TRBJ1-3; the match to TRBD1 covers 10 bases. The J segment lost 5 bases and the V segment lost 5 bases, leaving 9 bases of the junction unmatched. The CDR3 contains 16 residues. CDR1 is PRHDT, CDR2 FYEKMQ, per germline (reference sequence). In nucleotides, the CDR3 is TGTGCCAGCAGCCGGTCTGCGACAGGGGGCAGAAACACCATATATTTT. It specifies CASSRSATGGRNTIYF.

The chain couples TRBV20-1 to TRBJ1-4; unclear D gene. The length of the CDR3 is 11 residues. Trimming took 3 bases from V and 4 from J, leaving 3 bases between them. CDR1 and CDR2 from the germline V gene are DFQATT and SNEGSKA (reference sequence). The CDR3: CSASNNEKLFF. The CDR3 DNA reads TGCAGTGCTAGTAATAATGAAAAACTGTTTTTT.

The V gene is TRBV7-2, the J gene TRBJ1-3; D gene uncertain. The CDR3 covers 14 residues. Looked up from germline, CDR1 is SGHTA and CDR2 is FQGNSA. Trimming left V 5 bases short and J 0 bases short, with 8 bases between. CDR3 nucleotide sequence: TGTGCCAGCAGCCCGGGGAACTCTGGAAACACCATATATTTT. Translating gives CASSPGNSGNTIYF.

V gene TRBV30 combines with J gene TRBJ2-7; D possibly corresponds to TRBD1 (6 bases). V was trimmed by 5 bases and J by 2 bases, leaving 10 bases between them. Germline values: CDR1 GTSNPN, CDR2 SVGIG (reference sequence). The CDR3 extends over 12 amino acids. The CDR3 DNA is TGTGCCTGGGGAACAGGGACCTACGAGCAGTACTTC. Encoded protein: CAWGTGTYEQYF.

A single count supports this clone. The chain employs TRBV2 and TRBJ2-3, with 7 nucleotides matching TRBD2. V lost 7 bases, J lost 0 bases, and 4 bases stayed unmatched. Germline V gives CDR1 SNHLY, CDR2 FYNNEI. The CDR3 runs to 14 residues. The CDR3 loop is CASKAGVSTDTQYF. The DNA of the CDR3 is TGTGCCAGCAAGGCGGGAGTGAGCACAGATACGCAGTATTTT.

This chain uses TRBV2 with TRBJ1-3; D uncertain. Germline CDR1 SNHLY, CDR2 FYNNEI. V was cut by 5 bases and J by 6 bases, with 8 bases left in between. The CDR3 covers 12 residues. CDR3 bases: TGTGCCAGCAGTTATTCTACAAACACCATATATTTT. Its translation: CASSYSTNTIYF.

This chain connects TRBV7-3 to TRBJ2-7; D gene unclear. The CDR3 is 12 amino acids. CDR1 is SGHTA, CDR2 FQGTGA, per germline. Trimming removed 5 bases from V and 7 bases from J, with 12 bases in between. CDR3 loop: CASSPPPEEQYF. CDR3 DNA: TGTGCCAGCAGCCCCCCGCCGGAGGAGCAGTACTTC.

V gene TRBV5-4 combines with J gene TRBJ2-2; 8 positions match TRBD1. The CDR3 has 16 amino acids. The junction had 9 bases not matched to a gene; V was cut back by 4 bases and J by 4 bases. Germline V gene lookup returns CDR1 SGHNT and CDR2 YYREEE (reference sequence). CDR3 loop: CASSHPGQDLTGELFF. The CDR3 coding sequence is TGTGCCAGCAGCCACCCGGGACAGGACCTCACCGGGGAGCTGTTTTTT.

The J gene is TRBJ2-3, the V gene TRBV5-4, with TRBD1 matching over 7 bases. Germline CDR1 reads SGHNT; CDR2 reads YYREEE (reference sequence). The CDR3 runs 12 residues. Losses at the gene ends were 1 base for V and 11 bases for J; bases not matched to a gene: 4. In DNA, the CDR3 is TGTGCCAGCAGCTTGTCCCGGGACAGGCAGTATTTT. Residues: CASSLSRDRQYF.

The rearrangement uses TRBV5-1 and TRBJ2-1; 10 nucleotides agree with TRBD1. CDR3 length: 15 amino acids. Trimming cost V 4 bases and J 2 bases; bases outside gene matches: 3. Germline V gene data show CDR1 as SGHRS and CDR2 as YFSETQ. In nucleotides, the CDR3 is TGCGCCAGCAGCCGCGGGACAGGGGCCTACAATGAGCAGTTCTTC. It encodes CASSRGTGAYNEQFF.

CDR3 residues: CASSLRNRDHSPLHF. The CDR3 coding sequence is TGTGCCAGCAGCTTACGTAACAGGGATCACTCACCCCTCCACTTT. The V gene is TRBV11-2, the J gene TRBJ1-6; perhaps TRBD1 as D (6 bases). The ends were cut back, 2 bases at V and 10 bases at J, with 15 bases in the middle. Germline CDR1 and CDR2: SGHAT and FQNNGV. The CDR3 sequence is 15 residues long.

The chain is built from TRBV29-1 and TRBJ1-4; D possibly corresponds to TRBD1 (6 bases). The germline gives CDR1 SQVTM, CDR2 ANQGSEA. The CDR3 is made up of 13 amino acids. V lost 2 bases and J lost 7, with 11 bases in between. The CDR3 DNA sequence: TGCAGCGTTGAACTACAGGGCAGTGAAAAACTGTTTTTT. It encodes CSVELQGSEKLFF.

The genes are TRBV6-1 and TRBJ2-5, with 9 nucleotides matching TRBD1. V was clipped by 7 bases and J by 6 bases; unmatched bases: 12. Germline CDR1 reads MNHNS; CDR2 reads SASEGT. This CDR3 spans 15 amino acids. The DNA of the CDR3 is TGTGCCAGCAAAGAGAACAGGGGGCGAGGACAGACCCAGTACTTC. Its protein is CASKENRGRGQTQYF.

This clone was seen just once. The chain carries TRBV6-1 and TRBJ1-2, with D possibly being TRBD1 (5 bases). V was shortened by 3 bases and J by 7 bases, with 12 bases between the two germline ends. Germline values: CDR1 MNHNS, CDR2 SASEGT. This CDR3 has 13 residues. The DNA of the CDR3 is TGTGCCAGCAGTGACAGCAGGGTTGGTGGCTACACCTTC. Translated: CASSDSRVGGYTF.

The CDR3 region is CASSLQRAHYNEQFF. The CDR3 region has the DNA TGCGCCAGCAGCCTTCAGCGGGCCCACTACAATGAGCAGTTCTTC. The chain uses TRBV5-1 and TRBJ2-1, with D possibly being TRBD2 (6 bases). Germline-derived CDR1 and CDR2 are SGHRS and YFSETQ. The CDR3 covers 15 residues. V gave up 4 bases and J gave up 3 bases, with 14 bases separating them.

This CDR3 reads CASSVVLAGSTDTQYF. CDR3 bases: TGTGCCAGCAGCGTAGTTCTAGCGGGAAGCACAGATACGCAGTATTTT. This chain connects TRBV9 to TRBJ2-3; TRBD2 matches at 9 bases. J lost 0 bases, V lost 0 bases, and 2 bases had no gene match. The CDR3 loop spans 16 amino acids. Germline V gene sequence: CDR1 SGDLS, CDR2 YYNGEE.